Listed here is a single T cell receptor beta chain. This record comes from a study of shared clonotypes between healthy human individuals. Over several immunoSEQ plates, each subset's genomic DNA was distributed in even portions. Assay used: immunoSEQ multiplex PCR; TCRdb lists only in-frame clones, some missing. The table records approximately 480,000 clones, 60% to 80% of them present only once. V lost 2 bases to trimming and J lost 1 base, with 11 bases between them. This CDR3 spans 15 amino acids. Germline CDR1 is SNHLY and CDR2 is FYNNEI. Donors were healthy HIV-negative adults without recently reported acute infections or vaccinations.

The sample was PBMCs. The rearrangement uses TRBV2 and TRBJ1-1; weak D call: TRBD1 (6 bases). The receptor's source is a woman aged 40 to 55 in good health. Some clones in this sample may be carry-over from other donors' samples. CDR3 nucleotides: TGTGCCAGCAGTGAATTCGGGGGCAGGAACACTGAAGCTTTCTTT. Its translation: CASSEFGGRNTEAFF.